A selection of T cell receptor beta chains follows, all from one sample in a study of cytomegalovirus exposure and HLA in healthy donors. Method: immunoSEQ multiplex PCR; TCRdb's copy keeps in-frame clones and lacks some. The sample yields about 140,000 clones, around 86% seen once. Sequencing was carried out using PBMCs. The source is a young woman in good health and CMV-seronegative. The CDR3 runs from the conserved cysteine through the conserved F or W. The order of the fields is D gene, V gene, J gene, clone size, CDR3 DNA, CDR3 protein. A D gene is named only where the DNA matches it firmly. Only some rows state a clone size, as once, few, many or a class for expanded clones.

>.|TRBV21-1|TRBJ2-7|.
TGTGCCAGCAGCAAGCGGCTGGCGGGGAGGTACGAGCAGTACTTC
CASSKRLAGRYEQYF
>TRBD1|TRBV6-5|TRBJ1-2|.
TGTGCCAGCAGTTACGGACAGGGGGCCTACTATGGCTACACCTTC
CASSYGQGAYYGYTF
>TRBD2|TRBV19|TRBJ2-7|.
TGTGCCAGTAGTTCCACTAGCGCCGCGGCTTCCTACGAGCAGTACTTC
CASSSTSAAASYEQYF
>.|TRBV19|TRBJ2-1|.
TGTGCCAGTAGTATGGCTGGGGCGGACAATGAGCAGTTCTTC
CASSMAGADNEQFF
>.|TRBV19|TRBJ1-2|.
TGTGCCAGTAGTAAGGCGGACAGCTATGGCTACACCTTC
CASSKADSYGYTF
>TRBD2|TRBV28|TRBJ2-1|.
TGTGCCAGCAGTGGGGGGGGACTAGCGGCTACCTACAATGAGCAGTTCTTC
CASSGGGLAATYNEQFF
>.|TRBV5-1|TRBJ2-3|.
TGCGCCAGCAGCTTGGTCATTGGTGGCAGGGGTTCGGGAGATACGCAGTATTTT
CASSLVIGGRGSGDTQYF
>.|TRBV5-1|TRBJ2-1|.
TGCGCCAGCAGTAAGGAGGGCAGGGTGGACAATGAGCAGTTCTTC
CASSKEGRVDNEQFF
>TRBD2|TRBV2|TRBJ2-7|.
TGTGCCAGCAAGGGACTAGCGAGCTCCTACGAGCAGTACTTC
CASKGLASSYEQYF
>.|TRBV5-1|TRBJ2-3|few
TGCGCCAGCAGCGGTGGGACTTTTAGCACAGATACGCAGTATTTT
CASSGGTFSTDTQYF
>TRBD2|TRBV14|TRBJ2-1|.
TGTGCCAGCAGCCAACGACTAGCGGGTCAGAGCTCCTACAATGAGCAGTTCTTC
CASSQRLAGQSSYNEQFF
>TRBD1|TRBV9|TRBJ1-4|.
TGTGCCAGCAGCGTAGAGGGACAGTTTAATGAAAAACTGTTTTTT
CASSVEGQFNEKLFF
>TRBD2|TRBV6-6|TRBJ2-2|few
TGTGCCAGCAGGGGAGGGGCAAACACCGGGGAGCTGTTTTTT
CASRGGANTGELFF
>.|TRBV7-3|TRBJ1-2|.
TGTGCCAGCAGCGTACAGGAATCCGATGGCTACACCTTC
CASSVQESDGYTF
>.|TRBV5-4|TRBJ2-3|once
TGTGCCAGCAGCTTGACAGGGCTCGGCACAGATACGCAGTATTTT
CASSLTGLGTDTQYF
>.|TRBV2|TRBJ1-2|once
TGTGCCAGCACGTCGGGAAACTACTATGGCTACACCTTC
CASTSGNYYGYTF
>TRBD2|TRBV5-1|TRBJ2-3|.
TGCGCCAGCAGCTTAGGGCTAGCGGGAGATACGCAGTATTTT
CASSLGLAGDTQYF
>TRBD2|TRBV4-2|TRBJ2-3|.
TGTGCCAGCAGCCAAGTAGGACTAGCGGGAGGAATAGATACGCAGTATTTT
CASSQVGLAGGIDTQYF
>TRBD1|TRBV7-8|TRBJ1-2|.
TGTGCCAGCAGCTTAGTGTCAGGGGGTGATGGCGACACCTTC
CASSLVSGGDGDTF
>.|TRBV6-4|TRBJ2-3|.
TGTGCCAGCAGTCGACAACCCCGCACAGATACGCAGTATTTT
CASSRQPRTDTQYF
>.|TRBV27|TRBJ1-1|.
TGTGCCAGCCAAGCAGGGAACACTGAAGCTTTCTTT
CASQAGNTEAFF
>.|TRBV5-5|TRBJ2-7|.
TGTGCCAGCAGCTTGGGAGGTCGAAAGATTGGGTACGAGCAGTACTTC
CASSLGGRKIGYEQYF